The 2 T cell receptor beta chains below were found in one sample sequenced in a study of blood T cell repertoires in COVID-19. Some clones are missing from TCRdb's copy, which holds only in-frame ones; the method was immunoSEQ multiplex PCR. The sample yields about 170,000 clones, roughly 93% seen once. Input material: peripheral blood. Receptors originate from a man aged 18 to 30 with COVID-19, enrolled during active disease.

The CDR3 loop is CASSLRGLDNEQFF. The CDR3 nucleotides are TGTGCCAGCAGTTTGCGCGGGTTGGACAATGAGCAGTTCTTC. The J gene is TRBJ2-1, the V gene TRBV28, with D tentatively TRBD2 (5 bases). Germline lookup yields CDR1 MDHEN and CDR2 SYDVKM. The germline V and J ends were trimmed by 3 bases and 5 bases, with 11 bases remaining between them. The CDR3 runs 14 residues.

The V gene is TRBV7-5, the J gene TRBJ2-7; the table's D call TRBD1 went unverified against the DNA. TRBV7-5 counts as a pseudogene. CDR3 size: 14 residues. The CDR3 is CARSSKTGTYEQYF. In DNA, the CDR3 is TGTGCCAGAAGCTCTAAGACAGGGACCTACGAGCAGTACTTC.